Presented here are 13 T cell receptor beta chains from one specimen sequenced in a study of blood T cell repertoires in COVID-19. This table comes from immunoSEQ multiplex PCR, and its TCRdb copy is limited to in-frame clones, with some not included. The sample lists some 190,000 clones; approximately 81% were seen once. The source material was peripheral blood. These receptors were obtained from a woman older than 75 with acute or convalescent COVID-19.

This clone was recorded a few times. J is TRBJ2-2 and V is TRBV25-1; unclear D gene. Trimming cost V 3 bases and J 1 base, with 9 bases left between them. The germline V gene has CDR1 MGHDK and CDR2 SYGVNS. This CDR3 spans 15 amino acids. The CDR3 here is CASSDAIVNTGELFF. Written as DNA, the CDR3 is TGTGCCAGCAGTGACGCTATAGTGAACACCGGGGAGCTGTTTTTT.

The chain has TRBV5-8 and TRBJ2-1; possibly TRBD2 for D (5 bases). Looked up from germline, CDR1 is SGHTS and CDR2 is YDEGEE. The CDR3 runs to 17 residues. Trimming took off 4 bases at V and 5 bases at J, with 22 bases between the two ends. CDR3 coding DNA: TGTGCCAGCAGCCCTGAAGGCGGGCCGAACGTACACAATGAGCAGTTCTTC. It codes for CASSPEGGPNVHNEQFF.

The chain is built from TRBV5-5 and TRBJ1-1; D is unclear. The CDR3 runs 9 residues. V was pared by 4 bases and J by 11 bases, with 6 bases between. CDR1 SGHKS and CDR2 YYEKEE come from the germline V gene (reference sequence). As DNA, the CDR3 is TGTGCCAGCAGCACACAGGCTTTCTTT. It specifies CASSTQAFF.

The chain recombines TRBV7-8 with TRBJ2-7; D is unresolved. Germline loops: CDR1 SGHVS, CDR2 FQNEAQ. The CDR3 totals 12 residues. V was clipped by 5 bases and J by 3 bases, with 8 bases between them. In DNA, the CDR3 is TGTGCCAGCAGCCAATACTACTACGAGCAGTACTTC. Translated: CASSQYYYEQYF. Full variable domain (outside the CDR3, taken from reference TRBV7-8 and TRBJ2-7): GAGVSQSPRYKVAKRGQDVALRCDPISGHVSLFWYQQALGQGPEFLTYFQNEAQLDKSGLPSDRFFAERPEGSVSTLKIQRTQQEDSAVYLCASSQYYYEQYFGPGTRLTVT.

CDR3 nucleotide sequence: TGTGCCAGCAGCAAAGCGGGGGGGCTCTACAATGAGCAGTTCTTC. This sequence encodes CASSKAGGLYNEQFF. This chain joins TRBV7-2 and TRBJ2-1; TRBD2 matches 10 bases. This CDR3 comprises 15 residues. After removal of 5 bases from V and 3 bases from J, the junction contained 4 bases not matched to a gene. Germline loops: CDR1 SGHTA, CDR2 FQGNSA.

J is TRBJ1-2 and V is TRBV18, with a tentative D call TRBD1 (6 bases). Germline V gene data show CDR1 as KGHSH and CDR2 as LQKENI. CDR3 length: 13 amino acids. V dropped 2 bases and J dropped 6 bases, with 10 bases sitting between them. CDR3 sequence (DNA): TGTGCCAGCTCACCATCGGCAGGGGATGGCTACACCTTC. The encoded protein is CASSPSAGDGYTF. The variable domain in full, with the rest retrieved from reference TRBV18 and TRBJ1-2, is NAGVMQNPRHLVRRRGQEARLRCSPMKGHSHVYWYRQLPEEGLKFMVYLQKENIIDESGMPKERFSAEFPKEGPSILRIQQVVRGDSAAYFCASSPSAGDGYTFGSGTRLTVV.

The chain recombines TRBV19 with TRBJ2-3, with a tentative D call TRBD2 (5 bases). Germline V gene data show CDR1 as LNHDA and CDR2 as SQIVND (reference sequence). This CDR3 spans 13 amino acids. The ends were cut back, 7 bases at V and 1 base at J, with 9 bases in the middle. CDR3 bases: TGTGCCAGTACGCTAGCAGGCACAGATACGCAGTATTTT. It yields the protein CASTLAGTDTQYF.

This rearrangement joins TRBV7-2 to TRBJ1-3; D perhaps matches TRBD1 (5 bases). Germline V gives CDR1 SGHTA, CDR2 FQGNSA. The CDR3 runs 14 residues. Trimming cost V 5 bases and J 9 bases, with 17 bases left between them. CDR3 sequence reads: CASSLSAHGGTIYF. The CDR3 DNA sequence: TGTGCCAGCAGCCTCAGTGCACACGGGGGCACCATATATTTT.

The table lists this clone with a few counts. V is TRBV19 and J is TRBJ1-5, with D maybe TRBD1 (5 bases). The germline V gene has CDR1 LNHDA and CDR2 SQIVND (reference sequence). The CDR3 is made up of 14 amino acids. Trimming removed 3 bases at V and 5 bases at J, with 11 bases between. The DNA of the CDR3 is TGTGCCAGTAGTATTGTCCGGGGGGATCAGCCCCAGCATTTT. This codes for CASSIVRGDQPQHF.

This rearrangement joins TRBV6-5 to TRBJ1-4; D possibly corresponds to TRBD1 (6 bases). V was shortened by 7 bases and J by 8 bases, with 14 bases between the two germline ends. The V gene's germline CDR1 is MNHEY and CDR2 SVGAGI. The CDR3 totals 13 residues. For the CDR3, the DNA is TGTGCCAGCATTGGCAGGGGAGACGAAAAACTGTTTTTT. This gives the protein CASIGRGDEKLFF.

The gene calls are TRBV10-3 and TRBJ2-2, with no clear D. Germline assignment: CDR1 ENHRY and CDR2 SYGVKD. CDR3 size: 15 residues. Between the trimmed V and J ends, which lost 4 bases and 0 bases, there was a span of 9 bases. DNA for the CDR3: TGTGCCATCAGTGGAAGCTTCGCGAACACCGGGGAGCTGTTTTTT. Encoded protein: CAISGSFANTGELFF.

The chain is built from TRBV20-1 and TRBJ1-1, with 7 bases fitting TRBD1. CDR1 DFQATT and CDR2 SNEGSKA come from the germline V gene (reference sequence). The CDR3 length is 13 residues. After removal of 6 bases from V and 8 bases from J, the junction contained 12 bases not matched to a gene. CDR3 amino acids: CSASKDRNEEAFF. The CDR3 DNA reads as TGCAGTGCAAGTAAGGACAGGAATGAGGAAGCTTTCTTT.

The gene calls are TRBV9 and TRBJ2-1, with D possibly TRBD2 on 6 matching bases. This CDR3 has 15 amino acids. V was pared by 6 bases and J by 1 base, with 14 bases between. Germline CDR1 and CDR2: SGDLS and YYNGEE. The CDR3 DNA is TGTGCCAGCACCCCGGACGGGAGTTCCTACAATGAGCAGTTCTTC. Amino acid sequence: CASTPDGSSYNEQFF.